The T cell receptor (beta chain) described here comes from a study of molecular identifiers for immune sequencing clone quantification (dated by TCRdb to the late 2010s). Describing the broader study: For a replicate experiment, RNA from around 20,000 or 99,000 naive CD8 T cells was divided into five aliquots, of which four were sequenced. This methods study used CD8 T cells to benchmark TCR RNA copy counting and molecular-identifier clustering-based TCR repertoire sequencing (MIDCIRS). Overall study outcomes, separate from this receptor: Around 2.8 recovered TCR RNA copies per cell were obtained by modeling, versus about ten by digital PCR, implying a capture efficiency of about 30%. Spiked-in Jurkat TCR RNA (approximately 9 copies' worth), which is not part of the donor repertoire, was contained in the naive libraries. Even against a background of one million naive CD8 T cells, spiked-in Jurkat TCR RNA amounting to a single cell's worth was reported to be detectable. Highly expanded clone sizes could be underestimated if identical TCR molecules share a barcode. Without barcode sub-clustering, chimeric consensus sequences inflated TCR diversity; chimeras reached as high as 47%. In CMV-specific effector cells, clones with more than 20 RNA copies accounted for over 99% of molecules, whereas in naive cells such clones accounted for under 1%.

V is reduced by 2 bases and J by 2 bases, leaving a spacing of 16 bases between them. The germline V gene supplies CDR1 MDHEN and CDR2 SYDVKM. From the cysteine through the phenylalanine, the CDR3 covers 16 amino acids. Of the read, only the CDR3 DNA is kept; its 48 bases are in frame from base 1. Libraries of naive CD8 T cells were generated from about 21,000 to 970,000 sorted cells, with 10%, 30% or 50% of the purified RNA used. On a BD FACSAria II, naive CD8 T cells were FACS-sorted as CD8+CD4-CCR7+CD45RA+ and collected into RLT Plus buffer. Approximately nine TCR copies' worth of Jurkat RNA were spiked into roughly 20,000-1,000,000 naive CD8 T cell samples to test detection sensitivity. Enrichment of CD8 T cells was performed with RosetteSep CD8+ T Cell Enrichment Cocktail and Ficoll-Paque, after which ACK red cell lysis was carried out. The library relied on PCR. The instrument given in TCRdb is Illumina HiSeq 4000. Bulk TCR libraries were generated as previously described, with the TCR primers listed in Table S5 used. Total RNA was purified with the Qiagen AllPrep DNA/RNA kit. Before analysis, reads from multiple sequencing runs of one library were combined. In the source study's methods: Reads were retained only if their TCR constant sequence matched exactly, and those retained reads were trimmed to 150 nt and grouped according to their 12-nt molecular barcodes. Reads within each barcode group were sub-clustered using a 15% Levenshtein threshold, and quality-weighted consensus sequences were constructed for each RNA molecule. Non-functional sequences were removed, as were lower-count sequences one edit away from another. Barcode sub-clusters with fewer than 20% of the maximum read count were removed, based on fitting two negative binomial distributions. TCRdb trimmed the raw reads at Q25, called clones with MiXCR and kept productive beta chains. Entries that share a CDR3 protein sequence are merged under the most common genes and DNA. In this record, the V and J calls reflect TCRdb's handling and not the investigators' own analysis. Recorded for this sample are 600,000 to 650,000 distinct CDR3 sequences; about 20% of them occurred a single time. The ten top clones hold around 0.86% of the sample.

There are a few counts of this clonotype. The specificity of this receptor is unknown. No per-base quality is available; no much larger clone lies one base away. The chain is made from TRBV28 and TRBJ2-7; the D gene is tentatively TRBD1 or TRBD2, each matching 5 bases. The sample consisted of naive CD8+ T cells from blood, with Jurkat cell RNA spiked in. The cell subset or site label here, explained by the study, means: FACS-sorted CD8+CD4-CCR7+CD45RA+ naive T cells. This clonotype was obtained from a human donor in good health. Some libraries in this study had Jurkat cell RNA spiked in. In nucleotide form, the sequence is TGTGCCAGCAGTTTAGGGACCAAGAAACTCACCTACGAGCAGTACTTC. Protein translation: CASSLGTKKLTYEQYF. With the portions outside the CDR3 filled from the reference TRBV28 and TRBJ2-7 genes, the complete variable region becomes DVKVTQSSRYLVKRTGEKVFLECVQDMDHENMFWYRQDPGLGLRLIYFSYDVKMKEKGDIPEGYSVSREKKERFSLILESASTNQTSMYLCASSLGTKKLTYEQYFGPGTRLTVT.